The subject of this entry is one T cell receptor (beta chain). Its antigen is currently unknown. After removal of 4 bases from V and 0 bases from J, the junction contained 6 bases not matched to a gene. The CDR3 extends over 16 amino acids. CDR1 and CDR2 (germline): SGHDN, FVKESK. This sample was taken from a study of long-term antiretroviral therapy in people with HIV. Version v3.0 of the immunoSEQ assay ran at survey level. Sequencing was performed with immunoSEQ multiplex PCR; in TCRdb, only in-frame clones are kept and a portion is missing. The table includes 25,000 to 30,000 clones, over 80% detected once. Findings and limits, study-wide: It was not possible to obtain data on ART adherence, viral resistance or therapy changes.

The chain combines TRBV14 with TRBJ2-7; 10 nucleotides match TRBD1. The TCR was taken from a man in his late teens or twenties with HIV. Specimen: unsorted PBMCs, collected 0.4 years after starting antiretroviral therapy. For the CDR3, the DNA is TGTGCCAGCAGCCCGAGACAGGGGGCGAGCTCCTACGAGCAGTACTTC. Amino acids: CASSPRQGASSYEQYF.